This entry is about one TCR beta chain. This CDR3 is built from 15 residues. Trimming removed 0 bases at V and 3 bases at J, with 14 bases between. Germline CDR1 DFQATT, CDR2 SNEGSKA (reference sequence). This sample stems from a study of regulatory T cells in long-lasting Graves disease. Regarding time point: persistent/refractory GD, antithyroid drugs over 5 years with positive TRAb. RNA extracted from PBMCs served as the sequencing template. Investigators report Graves' disease was diagnosed under American Thyroid Association guidelines. Construction of TCR beta libraries relied on iRepertoire HTBI primers and on Arm-PCR targeting CDR3 regions. Each CDR3 protein gets one entry after TCRdb re-called the multiplex PCR reads with MiXCR. The sample yields about 470,000 distinct CDR3 sequences, 20% to 25% seen once.

The sequence came from a female donor with Graves disease. The chain has TRBV20-1 and TRBJ1-2, with D unresolved. Sequencing was performed on peripheral blood mononuclear cells (PBMCs), taken when the disease was refractory, from a patient treated with antithyroid drugs. CDR3 loop: CSARDIRDWDYGYTF. The CDR3 bases are TGCAGTGCTAGAGATATTCGGGATTGGGACTATGGCTACACCTTC.